This is a list of T cell receptor beta chains from one sample in a study of T cells in Graves' hyperthyroidism and ophthalmopathy. TCRdb re-called the multiplex PCR reads with MiXCR, one entry per CDR3 protein. This sample has 380,000 or so distinct CDR3 sequences, with approximately 15% found just once. What was sequenced was blood. The receptor set was obtained from a woman aged 30 to 39 with Graves' hyperthyroidism. Both conserved end residues are part of each CDR3. The order of the fields is D gene, clone size, V gene, J gene, CDR3 protein, CDR3 DNA. The D gene is left open where the match is weak. Expanded clones are given a class, and other clones once, few, many or no size at all.

d_call: .; clone_size: .; v_call: TRBV20-1; j_call: TRBJ1-5; cdr3_aa: CSARDRQPNQPQHF; cdr3_nt: TGCAGTGCTAGAGATCGCCAGCCTAATCAGCCCCAGCATTTT
d_call: .; clone_size: few; v_call: TRBV7-3; j_call: TRBJ2-1; cdr3_aa: CASSLRRDNEQFF; cdr3_nt: TGTGCCAGCAGCTTGAGGAGGGACAATGAGCAGTTCTTC
d_call: .; clone_size: many; v_call: TRBV11-2; j_call: TRBJ2-3; cdr3_aa: CASSSPVSTDTQYF; cdr3_nt: TGTGCCAGCAGCTCACCGGTGAGCACAGATACGCAGTATTTT
d_call: TRBD1; clone_size: .; v_call: TRBV20-1; j_call: TRBJ2-7; cdr3_aa: CSAAGDRGYEQYF; cdr3_nt: TGCAGTGCCGCGGGGGACAGGGGATACGAGCAGTACTTC
d_call: TRBD1; clone_size: many; v_call: TRBV2; j_call: TRBJ1-2; cdr3_aa: CASSRDRGAKGYTF; cdr3_nt: TGTGCCAGCAGCCGAGACAGGGGTGCCAAAGGCTACACCTTC
d_call: .; clone_size: few; v_call: TRBV28; j_call: TRBJ2-2; cdr3_aa: CASSPFLNGELFF; cdr3_nt: TGTGCCAGCAGTCCGTTCCTGAACGGGGAGCTGTTTTTT
d_call: TRBD1; clone_size: few; v_call: TRBV6-6; j_call: TRBJ2-1; cdr3_aa: CASSYPAGTGAFGEQFF; cdr3_nt: TGTGCCAGCAGTTACCCAGCCGGGACAGGGGCGTTCGGTGAGCAGTTCTTC
d_call: .; clone_size: .; v_call: TRBV7-2; j_call: TRBJ2-1; cdr3_aa: CASSLVGQKPYNEQFF; cdr3_nt: TGTGCCAGCAGCTTAGTAGGCCAGAAACCCTACAATGAGCAGTTCTTC
d_call: .; clone_size: .; v_call: TRBV3-1; j_call: TRBJ2-4; cdr3_aa: CASSQQGSIQYF; cdr3_nt: TGTGCCAGCAGCCAGCAGGGCAGCATTCAGTACTTC
d_call: .; clone_size: many; v_call: TRBV2; j_call: TRBJ2-3; cdr3_aa: CASRLDYTDTQYF; cdr3_nt: TGTGCCAGCAGACTGGACTACACAGATACGCAGTATTTT
d_call: TRBD1; clone_size: many; v_call: TRBV11-3; j_call: TRBJ1-1; cdr3_aa: CASSPRDRGGTEAFF; cdr3_nt: TGTGCCAGCAGCCCCCGGGACAGGGGAGGCACTGAAGCTTTCTTT
d_call: TRBD2; clone_size: many; v_call: TRBV6-1; j_call: TRBJ2-7; cdr3_aa: CASSWETSGSYEQYF; cdr3_nt: TGTGCCAGCAGTTGGGAGACTAGCGGGAGCTACGAGCAGTACTTC
d_call: .; clone_size: many; v_call: TRBV12-3/TRBV12-4; j_call: TRBJ2-7; cdr3_aa: CASRPKGSYEQYF; cdr3_nt: TGTGCCAGCCGACCTAAGGGGTCCTACGAGCAGTACTTC
d_call: TRBD2; clone_size: few; v_call: TRBV20-1; j_call: TRBJ2-7; cdr3_aa: CSARTRGREGYEQYF; cdr3_nt: TGCAGTGCTAGAACCCGGGGGCGGGAGGGCTACGAGCAGTACTTC
d_call: TRBD2; clone_size: many; v_call: TRBV28; j_call: TRBJ2-7; cdr3_aa: CASSRLAGAEEQYF; cdr3_nt: TGTGCCAGCAGCCGACTAGCGGGAGCAGAAGAGCAGTACTTC
d_call: TRBD1; clone_size: .; v_call: TRBV18; j_call: TRBJ2-4; cdr3_aa: CASSPGTGPAKNIQYF; cdr3_nt: TGTGCCAGCTCACCGGGGACAGGGCCGGCCAAAAACATTCAGTACTTC
d_call: TRBD2; clone_size: many; v_call: TRBV7-9; j_call: TRBJ2-2; cdr3_aa: CASSAAGIGELFF; cdr3_nt: TGTGCCAGCAGCGCAGCGGGGATCGGGGAGCTGTTTTTT
d_call: .; clone_size: .; v_call: TRBV19; j_call: TRBJ2-5; cdr3_aa: CASSIWGAKETQYF; cdr3_nt: TGTGCCAGTAGTATCTGGGGCGCGAAGGAGACCCAGTACTTC
d_call: .; clone_size: many; v_call: TRBV6-1; j_call: TRBJ1-1; cdr3_aa: CASSEKIREAEAFF; cdr3_nt: TGTGCCAGCAGTGAAAAGATCCGGGAGGCTGAAGCTTTCTTT
d_call: .; clone_size: .; v_call: TRBV30; j_call: TRBJ2-7; cdr3_aa: CAWSPRYEQYF; cdr3_nt: TGTGCCTGGAGTCCCCGCTACGAGCAGTACTTC
d_call: .; clone_size: many; v_call: TRBV18; j_call: TRBJ2-3; cdr3_aa: CASSPSDTQYF; cdr3_nt: TGTGCCAGCTCACCGTCTGATACGCAGTATTTT
d_call: .; clone_size: .; v_call: TRBV5-6; j_call: TRBJ2-1; cdr3_aa: CASSPPRITYNEQFF; cdr3_nt: TGTGCCAGCAGCCCGCCCCGGATTACCTACAATGAGCAGTTCTTC
d_call: .; clone_size: many; v_call: TRBV3-1; j_call: TRBJ2-7; cdr3_aa: CASSQGGFEQYF; cdr3_nt: TGTGCCAGCAGCCAAGGGGGATTCGAGCAGTACTTC
d_call: .; clone_size: many; v_call: TRBV20-1; j_call: TRBJ1-1; cdr3_aa: CSATGTVNTEAFF; cdr3_nt: TGCAGTGCCACCGGGACGGTGAACACTGAAGCTTTCTTT
d_call: TRBD2; clone_size: few; v_call: TRBV2; j_call: TRBJ2-1; cdr3_aa: CASSDGLAGVDGNEQFF; cdr3_nt: TGTGCCAGCAGTGACGGACTAGCGGGAGTCGACGGGAATGAGCAGTTCTTC
d_call: .; clone_size: .; v_call: TRBV6-5; j_call: TRBJ1-2; cdr3_aa: CASSLQGPNYGYTF; cdr3_nt: TGTGCCAGCAGTTTGCAGGGCCCCAACTATGGCTACACCTTC
d_call: .; clone_size: .; v_call: TRBV11-2; j_call: TRBJ2-1; cdr3_aa: CASSFNKYNEQFF; cdr3_nt: TGTGCCAGCAGCTTCAACAAATACAATGAGCAGTTCTTC
d_call: .; clone_size: few; v_call: TRBV9; j_call: TRBJ2-1; cdr3_aa: CASSVGDLKQFF; cdr3_nt: TGTGCCAGCAGCGTAGGAGATTTGAAGCAGTTCTTC
d_call: .; clone_size: .; v_call: TRBV20-1; j_call: TRBJ2-1; cdr3_aa: CSARKTGLRGEQFF; cdr3_nt: TGCAGTGCTAGAAAAACAGGCCTACGGGGTGAGCAGTTCTTC
d_call: .; clone_size: many; v_call: TRBV28; j_call: TRBJ2-7; cdr3_aa: CASSSKCGDYEQYF; cdr3_nt: TGTGCCAGCAGCAGCAAGTGCGGTGACTACGAGCAGTACTTC